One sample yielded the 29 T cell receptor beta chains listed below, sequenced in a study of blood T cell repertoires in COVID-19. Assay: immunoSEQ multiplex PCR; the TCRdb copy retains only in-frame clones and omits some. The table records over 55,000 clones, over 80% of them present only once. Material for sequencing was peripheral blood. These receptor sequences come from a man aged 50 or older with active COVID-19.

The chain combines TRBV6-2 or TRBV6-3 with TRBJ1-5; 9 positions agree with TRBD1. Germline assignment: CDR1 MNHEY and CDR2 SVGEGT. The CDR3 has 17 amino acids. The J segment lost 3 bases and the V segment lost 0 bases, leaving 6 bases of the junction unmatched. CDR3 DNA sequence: TGTGCCAGCAGTTACTCAACAGGGGGCTTTATCAATCAGCCCCAGCATTTT. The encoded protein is CASSYSTGGFINQPQHF.

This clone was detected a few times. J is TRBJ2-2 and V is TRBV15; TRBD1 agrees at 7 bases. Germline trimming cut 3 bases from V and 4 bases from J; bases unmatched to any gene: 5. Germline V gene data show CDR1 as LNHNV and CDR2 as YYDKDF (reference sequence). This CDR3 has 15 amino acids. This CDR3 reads CATSRGDRFTGELFF. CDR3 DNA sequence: TGTGCCACCAGCAGGGGGGACAGATTCACCGGGGAGCTGTTTTTT. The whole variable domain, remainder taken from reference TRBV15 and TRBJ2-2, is DAMVIQNPRYQVTQFGKPVTLSCSQTLNHNVMYWYQQKSSQAPKLLFHYYDKDFNNEADTPDNFQSRRPNTSFCFLDIRSPGLGDTAMYLCATSRGDRFTGELFFGEGSRLTVL.

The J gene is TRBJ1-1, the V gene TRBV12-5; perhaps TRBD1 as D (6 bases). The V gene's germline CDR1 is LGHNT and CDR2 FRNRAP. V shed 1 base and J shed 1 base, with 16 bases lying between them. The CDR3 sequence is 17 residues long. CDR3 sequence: CASGLGITGITNTEAFF. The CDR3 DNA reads TGTGCTAGTGGTTTGGGTATTACAGGGATCACGAACACTGAAGCTTTCTTT.

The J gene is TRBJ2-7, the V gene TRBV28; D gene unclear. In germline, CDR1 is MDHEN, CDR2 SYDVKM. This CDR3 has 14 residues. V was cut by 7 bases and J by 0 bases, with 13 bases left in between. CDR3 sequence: CASNIEASSYEQYF. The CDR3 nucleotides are TGTGCCAGCAACATCGAGGCGAGCTCCTACGAGCAGTACTTC.

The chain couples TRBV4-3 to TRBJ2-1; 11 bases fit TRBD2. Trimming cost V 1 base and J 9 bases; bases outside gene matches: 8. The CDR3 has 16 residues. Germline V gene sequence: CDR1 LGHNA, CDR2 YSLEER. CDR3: CASSQVTSGRRGEQFF. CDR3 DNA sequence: TGCGCCAGCAGCCAAGTTACTAGCGGGAGACGGGGTGAGCAGTTCTTC.

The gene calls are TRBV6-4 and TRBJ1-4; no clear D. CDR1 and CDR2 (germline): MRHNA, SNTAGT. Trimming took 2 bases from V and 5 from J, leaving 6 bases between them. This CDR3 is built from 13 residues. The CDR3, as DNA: TGTGCCAGCAGTGACAATGCGAATGAAAAACTGTTTTTT. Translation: CASSDNANEKLFF.

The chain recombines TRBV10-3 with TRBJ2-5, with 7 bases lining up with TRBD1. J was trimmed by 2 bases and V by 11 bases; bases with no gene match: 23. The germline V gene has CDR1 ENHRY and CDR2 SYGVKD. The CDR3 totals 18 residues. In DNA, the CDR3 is TGTGCCGTCAAGGGGATGGCATCATTTGGGACAGAACAAGAGACCCAGTACTTC. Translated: CAVKGMASFGTEQETQYF.

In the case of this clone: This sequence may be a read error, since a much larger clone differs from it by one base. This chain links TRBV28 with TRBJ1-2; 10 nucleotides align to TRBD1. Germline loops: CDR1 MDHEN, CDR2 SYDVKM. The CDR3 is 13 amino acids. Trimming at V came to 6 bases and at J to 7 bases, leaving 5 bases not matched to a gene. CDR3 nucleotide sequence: TGTGCCAGCAGCCTCGGACAGGGGGGTGGCTACACCTTC. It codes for CASSLGQGGGYTF.

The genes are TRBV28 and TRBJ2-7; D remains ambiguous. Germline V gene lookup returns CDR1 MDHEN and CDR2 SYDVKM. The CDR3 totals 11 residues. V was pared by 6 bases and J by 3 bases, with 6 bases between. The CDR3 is CASSQVYEQYF. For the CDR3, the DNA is TGTGCCAGCAGCCAGGTCTACGAGCAGTACTTC.

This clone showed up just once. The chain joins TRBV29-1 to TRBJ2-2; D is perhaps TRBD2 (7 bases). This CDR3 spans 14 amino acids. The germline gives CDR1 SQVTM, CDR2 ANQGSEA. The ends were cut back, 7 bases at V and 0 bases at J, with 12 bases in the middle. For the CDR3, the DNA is TGCAGCGCTAAGGGGGGGCCGAACACCGGGGAGCTGTTTTTT. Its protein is CSAKGGPNTGELFF.

This CDR3 reads CASSFVGGSYEQYF. The CDR3 DNA reads as TGTGCCAGCAGTTTCGTAGGGGGCTCCTACGAGCAGTACTTC. The J gene is TRBJ2-7, the V gene TRBV28; a weak D match, TRBD1 (6 bases). Germline CDR1 and CDR2: MDHEN and SYDVKM. This CDR3 is built from 14 residues. V dropped 3 bases and J dropped 0 bases, with 9 bases sitting between them.

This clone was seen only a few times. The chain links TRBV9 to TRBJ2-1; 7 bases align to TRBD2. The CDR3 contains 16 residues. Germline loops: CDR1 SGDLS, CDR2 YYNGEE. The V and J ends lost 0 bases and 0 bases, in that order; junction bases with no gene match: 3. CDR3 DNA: TGTGCCAGCAGCGTAGCGGGAGGCAACTCCTACAATGAGCAGTTCTTC. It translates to CASSVAGGNSYNEQFF.

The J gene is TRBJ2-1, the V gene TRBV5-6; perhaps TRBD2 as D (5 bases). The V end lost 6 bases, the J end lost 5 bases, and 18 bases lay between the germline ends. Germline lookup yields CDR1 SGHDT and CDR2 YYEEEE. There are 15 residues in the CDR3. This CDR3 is CASNLRGETNNEQFF. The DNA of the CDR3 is TGTGCCAGCAACCTCCGTGGGGAGACTAACAATGAGCAGTTCTTC.

The CDR3 bases are TGCGCCAGCAGCTTGTGGGACAGGGGGCCGAGTGAAAAACTGTTTTTT. As protein: CASSLWDRGPSEKLFF. The genes are TRBV5-1 and TRBJ1-4; 12 nucleotides align to TRBD1. CDR1 SGHRS and CDR2 YFSETQ come from the germline V gene. V was pared by 1 base and J by 7 bases, with 5 bases of the junction left unmatched. The CDR3 has 16 amino acids.

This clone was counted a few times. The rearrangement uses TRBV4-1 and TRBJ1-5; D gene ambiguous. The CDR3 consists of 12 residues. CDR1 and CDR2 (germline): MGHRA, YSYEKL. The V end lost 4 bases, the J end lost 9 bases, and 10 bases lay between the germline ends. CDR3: CASSPDEGPQHF. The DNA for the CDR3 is TGCGCCAGCAGCCCCGACGAGGGGCCCCAGCATTTT.

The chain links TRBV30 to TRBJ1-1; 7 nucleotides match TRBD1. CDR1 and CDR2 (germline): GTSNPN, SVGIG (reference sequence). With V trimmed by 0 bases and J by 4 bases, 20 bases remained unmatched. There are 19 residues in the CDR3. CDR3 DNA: TGTGCCTGGAGTGTAACCCCGTGGACAGCCAGGGGGTTCGGCACTGAAGCTTTCTTT. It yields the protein CAWSVTPWTARGFGTEAFF.

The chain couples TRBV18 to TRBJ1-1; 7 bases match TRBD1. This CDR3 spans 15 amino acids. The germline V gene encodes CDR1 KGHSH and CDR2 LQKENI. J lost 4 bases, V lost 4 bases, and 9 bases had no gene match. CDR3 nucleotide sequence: TGTGCCAGCTCACGCAGACAGGGACTGGGCACTGAAGCTTTCTTT. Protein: CASSRRQGLGTEAFF. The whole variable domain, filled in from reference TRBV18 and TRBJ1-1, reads NAGVMQNPRHLVRRRGQEARLRCSPMKGHSHVYWYRQLPEEGLKFMVYLQKENIIDESGMPKERFSAEFPKEGPSILRIQQVVRGDSAAYFCASSRRQGLGTEAFFGQGTRLTVV.

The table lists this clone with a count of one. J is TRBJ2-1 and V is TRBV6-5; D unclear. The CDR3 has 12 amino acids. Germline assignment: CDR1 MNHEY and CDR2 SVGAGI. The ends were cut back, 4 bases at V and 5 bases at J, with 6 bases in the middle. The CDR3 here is CASSSLNNEQFF. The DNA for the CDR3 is TGTGCCAGCAGTTCCCTAAACAATGAGCAGTTCTTC.

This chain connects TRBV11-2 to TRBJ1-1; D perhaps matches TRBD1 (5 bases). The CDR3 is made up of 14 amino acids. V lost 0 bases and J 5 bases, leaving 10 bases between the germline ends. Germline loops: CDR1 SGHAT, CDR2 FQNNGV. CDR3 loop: CASSLDGGWTEAFF. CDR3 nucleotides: TGTGCCAGCAGCTTAGACGGGGGTTGGACTGAAGCTTTCTTT.

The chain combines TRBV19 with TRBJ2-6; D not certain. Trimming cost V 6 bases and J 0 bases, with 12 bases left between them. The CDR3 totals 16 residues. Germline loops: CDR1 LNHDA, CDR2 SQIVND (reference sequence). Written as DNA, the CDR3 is TGTGCCAGTAGCAGTAAAATGCTCTCTGGGGCCAACGTCCTGACTTTC. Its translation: CASSSKMLSGANVLTF.

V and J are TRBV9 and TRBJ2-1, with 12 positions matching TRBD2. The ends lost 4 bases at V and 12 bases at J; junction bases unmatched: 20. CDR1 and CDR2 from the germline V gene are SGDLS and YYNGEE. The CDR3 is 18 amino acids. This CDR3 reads CASSPPPGTSGPSVWQFF. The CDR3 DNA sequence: TGTGCCAGCAGCCCGCCCCCCGGGACTAGCGGGCCATCGGTATGGCAGTTCTTC.

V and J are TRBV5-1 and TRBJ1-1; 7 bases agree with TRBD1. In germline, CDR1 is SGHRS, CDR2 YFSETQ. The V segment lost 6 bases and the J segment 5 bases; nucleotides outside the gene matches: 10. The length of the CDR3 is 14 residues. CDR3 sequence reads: CASTRDSRRTEAFF. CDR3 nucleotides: TGCGCCAGCACCCGGGACAGTCGAAGGACTGAAGCTTTCTTT.

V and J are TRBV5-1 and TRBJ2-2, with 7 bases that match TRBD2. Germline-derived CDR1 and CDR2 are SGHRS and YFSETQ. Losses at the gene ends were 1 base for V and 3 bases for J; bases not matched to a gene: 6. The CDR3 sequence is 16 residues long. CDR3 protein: CASSLLRGRDTGELFF. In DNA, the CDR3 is TGCGCCAGCAGCTTGTTGCGCGGGAGAGACACCGGGGAGCTGTTTTTT.

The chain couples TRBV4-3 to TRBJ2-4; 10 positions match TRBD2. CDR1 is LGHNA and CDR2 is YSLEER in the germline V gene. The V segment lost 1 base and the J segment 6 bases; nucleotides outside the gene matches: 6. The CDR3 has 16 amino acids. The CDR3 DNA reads TGCGCCAGCAGCCAAGGTACCGGGACTAGCGCAAACATTCAGTACTTC. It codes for CASSQGTGTSANIQYF.

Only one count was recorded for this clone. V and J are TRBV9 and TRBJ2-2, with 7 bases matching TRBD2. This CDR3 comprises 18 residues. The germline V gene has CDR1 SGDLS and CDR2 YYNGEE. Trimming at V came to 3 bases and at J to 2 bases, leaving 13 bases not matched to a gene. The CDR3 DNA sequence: TGTGCCAGCAGCGCTGAGTTGGGGCTAGCGGCAAACACCGGGGAGCTGTTTTTT. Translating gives CASSAELGLAANTGELFF. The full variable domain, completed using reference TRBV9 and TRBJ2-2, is DSGVTQTPKHLITATGQRVTLRCSPRSGDLSVYWYQQSLDQGLQFLIQYYNGEERAKGNILERFSAQQFPDLHSELNLSSLELGDSALYFCASSAELGLAANTGELFFGEGSRLTVL.

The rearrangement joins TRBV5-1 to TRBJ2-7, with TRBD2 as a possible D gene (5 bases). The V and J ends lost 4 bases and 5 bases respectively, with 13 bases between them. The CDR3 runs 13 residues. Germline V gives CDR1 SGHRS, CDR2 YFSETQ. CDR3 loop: CASSLRARDEQYF. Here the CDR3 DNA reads TGCGCCAGCAGCCTACGCGCGCGGGACGAGCAGTACTTC.

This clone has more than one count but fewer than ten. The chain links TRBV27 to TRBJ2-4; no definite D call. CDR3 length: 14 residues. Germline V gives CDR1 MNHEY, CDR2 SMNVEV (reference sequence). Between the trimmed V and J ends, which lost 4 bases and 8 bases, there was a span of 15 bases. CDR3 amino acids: CASSYRSRYDIQYF. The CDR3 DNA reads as TGTGCCAGCAGTTATAGAAGTCGGTATGACATTCAGTACTTC.

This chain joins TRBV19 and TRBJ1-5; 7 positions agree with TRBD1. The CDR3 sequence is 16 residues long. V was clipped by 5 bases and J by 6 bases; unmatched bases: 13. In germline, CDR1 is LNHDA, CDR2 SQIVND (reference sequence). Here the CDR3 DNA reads TGTGCCAGTAGTCCCCCGGGACAGACCCTGGGTCAGCCCCAGCATTTT. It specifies CASSPPGQTLGQPQHF.

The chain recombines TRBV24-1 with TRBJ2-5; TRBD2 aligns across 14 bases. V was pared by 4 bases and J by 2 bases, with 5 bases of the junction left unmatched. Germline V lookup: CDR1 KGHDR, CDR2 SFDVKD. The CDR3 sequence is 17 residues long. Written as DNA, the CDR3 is TGTGCCACCAGTGAAGGGGGGACTAGCGGGAGTCAAGAGACCCAGTACTTC. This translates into CATSEGGTSGSQETQYF.